This T cell receptor beta chain was retrieved from a study of cytomegalovirus exposure and HLA in healthy donors. Study observations and caveats: CMV serostatus alone was available as immune exposure information. Fewer N-insertions (relative to the roughly 700-donor mean) were reportedly seen in an Asian-associated ancestry cluster in a later analysis.

PCR was performed using 60 Vbeta and 13 Jbeta primers. Produced via immunoSEQ multiplex PCR; TCRdb's table is partial and in-frame only. The sample includes about 170,000 clones, almost 75% seen only once; the top ten take approximately 5.1%. The germline V gene encodes CDR1 SGDLS and CDR2 YYNGEE. The length of the CDR3 is 15 residues. V was clipped by 1 base and J by 9 bases; unmatched bases: 11. In the case of this clone: Its antigen is as yet unknown. Within the sample, other DNA sequences also encode this same CDR3.

The receptor was isolated from a young woman in good health and CMV-seropositive. What was sequenced was PBMCs. The chain recombines TRBV9 with TRBJ2-5; 8 bases fit TRBD2. The CDR3 DNA reads as TGTGCCAGCAGCGTATCCCCGGGGACTAGTTTACCCCAGTACTTC. Translated, it gives CASSVSPGTSLPQYF.